Presented here are 5 T cell receptor beta chains from one specimen sequenced in a study of shared clonotypes between healthy human individuals. Using immunoSEQ multiplex PCR, the repertoire was profiled, and TCRdb retains in-frame clones only, with some absent. Here the sample spans about 1 million clones, about 75% being singletons. Sequenced sample: memory CD4+ T cells sorted from blood. The subset was: CD45RA-negative fraction. These receptor sequences come from a man in his late teens or twenties in good health.

The rearrangement joins TRBV4-3 to TRBJ2-1; 7 bases fit TRBD2. Germline-derived CDR1 and CDR2 are LGHNA and YSLEER. With V trimmed by 3 bases and J by 4 bases, 9 bases remained unmatched. There are 16 residues in the CDR3. DNA of the CDR3: TGCGCCAGCAGCCAGGGCGCGGGAGTGGGTTACAATGAGCAGTTCTTC. It translates to CASSQGAGVGYNEQFF.

The chain has TRBV10-3 and TRBJ1-5; 11 positions agree with TRBD1. Losses at the gene ends were 6 bases for V and 7 bases for J; bases not matched to a gene: 8. The CDR3 extends over 15 amino acids. CDR1 ENHRY and CDR2 SYGVKD come from the germline V gene. CDR3 residues: CAIRPGQGARQPQHF. The CDR3 bases are TGTGCCATCAGACCCGGACAGGGGGCAAGGCAGCCCCAGCATTTT.

V is TRBV5-6 and J is TRBJ2-3, with 11 bases aligning to TRBD2. The V gene end was trimmed by 0 bases and the J gene end by 3 bases; junction bases not matched to a gene: 3. The germline gives CDR1 SGHDT, CDR2 YYEEEE. The CDR3 has 16 amino acids. The CDR3 sequence: CASSLEASGRTDTQYF. The CDR3 bases are TGTGCCAGCAGCTTGGAGGCTAGCGGGAGGACAGATACGCAGTATTTT. The variable domain in full, completed from reference TRBV5-6 and TRBJ2-3, reads DAGVTQSPTHLIKTRGQQVTLRCSPKSGHDTVSWYQQALGQGPQFIFQYYEEEERQRGNFPDRFSGHQFPNYSSELNVNALLLGDSALYLCASSLEASGRTDTQYFGPGTRLTVL.

The rearrangement links TRBV30 to TRBJ1-4; no reliable D call. The CDR3 spans 14 residues. Germline V CDR1 and CDR2: GTSNPN, SVGIG (reference sequence). Trimming removed 3 bases from V and 1 base from J, with 9 bases in between. CDR3 amino acids: CAWRGIRTNEKLFF. The DNA of the CDR3 is TGTGCCTGGAGAGGGATCAGAACTAATGAAAAACTGTTTTTT.

In this sample, this clone turned up a few times. The chain couples TRBV10-1 to TRBJ1-1; 8 bases line up with TRBD1. The CDR3 runs 15 residues. Germline lookup yields CDR1 WNHNN and CDR2 SYGVQD (reference sequence). Losses at the gene ends were 3 bases for V and 5 bases for J; bases not matched to a gene: 8. In DNA form, the CDR3 reads TGCGCCAGCAGTGATCGAAGGACAGGGAAAACTGAAGCTTTCTTT. This encodes CASSDRRTGKTEAFF.